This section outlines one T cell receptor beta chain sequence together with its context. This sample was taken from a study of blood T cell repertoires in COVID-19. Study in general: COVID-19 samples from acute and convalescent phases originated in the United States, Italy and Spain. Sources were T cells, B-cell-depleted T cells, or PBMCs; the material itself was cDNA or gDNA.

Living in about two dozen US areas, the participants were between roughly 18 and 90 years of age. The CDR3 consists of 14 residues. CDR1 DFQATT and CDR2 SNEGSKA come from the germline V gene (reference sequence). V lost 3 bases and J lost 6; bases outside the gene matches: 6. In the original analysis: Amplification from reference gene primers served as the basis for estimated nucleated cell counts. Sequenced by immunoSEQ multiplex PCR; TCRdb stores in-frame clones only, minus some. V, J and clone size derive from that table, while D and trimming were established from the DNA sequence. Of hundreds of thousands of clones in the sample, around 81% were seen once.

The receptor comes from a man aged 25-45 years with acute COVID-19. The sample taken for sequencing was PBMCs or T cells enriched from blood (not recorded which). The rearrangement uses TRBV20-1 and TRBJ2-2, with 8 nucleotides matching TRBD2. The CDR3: CSASSGGAAGELFF. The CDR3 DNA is TGCAGTGCTAGTTCGGGGGGGGCCGCCGGGGAGCTGTTTTTT.